The 18 T cell receptor beta chains in this list originate from one sample, sequenced in a study of vaccination effects on CD4 cells after COVID-19. Antigen specificity for these receptors is unknown. Expansion with viral peptide pools was applied to antigen-specific CD4+ T cells by the ViraFEST assay prior to sequencing. Culture proceeded for 10 days, and CD4+ T cells were then isolated. Repertoires were generated with immunoSEQ multiplex PCR, while TCRdb's copy carries only in-frame clones and drops some. Of fewer than 40,000 clones listed, roughly two thirds were seen once; the top ten hold 28%. The sequencing here drew on CD4+ T cells from PBMCs cultured with HCoV-229E spike peptides, taken before COVID-19 vaccination. Receptors originate from a human donor who received a COVID-19 vaccine.

This clone was found a few times. This rearrangement joins TRBV19 to TRBJ2-7; D is unresolved. The CDR3 extends over 12 amino acids. The germline gives CDR1 LNHDA, CDR2 SQIVND (reference sequence). V lost 6 bases, J lost 3 bases, and 9 bases lay in between. The CDR3 region has the DNA TGTGCCAGTAGGGACCGCAACTACGAGCAGTACTTC. Translated, it gives CASRDRNYEQYF.

V is TRBV6-5 and J is TRBJ2-7; D not resolved. CDR1 and CDR2 (germline): MNHEY, SVGAGI. The CDR3 is 11 amino acids. Trimming pared 5 bases from V and 2 bases from J, leaving 4 bases between. The CDR3 reads CASSTPYEQYF. CDR3 bases: TGTGCCAGCAGTACCCCCTACGAGCAGTACTTC.

In DNA form, the CDR3 reads TGTGCCAGCAGCTTAACAGCCGGACCTGGAAACACCATATATTTT. This codes for CASSLTAGPGNTIYF. The chain joins TRBV11-3 to TRBJ1-3; the D is unclear. Germline-derived CDR1 and CDR2 are SGHNT and YENEEA. The CDR3 is made up of 15 amino acids. The V gene lost 2 bases and the J gene lost 2 bases, with 10 bases spanning the gap.

This rearrangement joins TRBV28 to TRBJ1-4, with D hard to call. Germline V lookup: CDR1 MDHEN, CDR2 SYDVKM. This CDR3 is built from 15 residues. V was trimmed by 5 bases and J by 2 bases, leaving 12 bases between them. The CDR3 nucleotides read TGTGCCAGCAGTCCGACGGGGTATACTAATGAAAAACTGTTTTTT. It translates to CASSPTGYTNEKLFF.

This chain connects TRBV6-2 or TRBV6-3 to TRBJ2-3, with 10 positions matching TRBD2. This CDR3 is built from 16 residues. With V trimmed by 6 bases and J by 9 bases, 15 bases remained unmatched. Germline lookup yields CDR1 MNHEY and CDR2 SVGEGT. CDR3 DNA sequence: TGTGCCAGCAGCCAACCATATAGCGGGGGGCGCCCAACGCAGTATTTT. As protein: CASSQPYSGGRPTQYF.

This chain connects TRBV6-2 or TRBV6-3 to TRBJ1-2; 8 bases align to TRBD1. With V trimmed by 1 base and J by 6 bases, 4 bases remained unmatched. The germline V gene has CDR1 MNHEY and CDR2 SVGEGT. The CDR3 totals 14 residues. The CDR3 is CASSYFGQGHGYTF. CDR3 bases: TGTGCCAGCAGTTACTTTGGACAGGGCCATGGCTACACCTTC.

V and J are TRBV2 and TRBJ1-5, with 7 positions matching TRBD1. The V and J ends lost 6 bases and 6 bases, in that order; junction bases with no gene match: 17. This CDR3 comprises 17 residues. Germline V gives CDR1 SNHLY, CDR2 FYNNEI. CDR3 amino acids: CASRKGPWKGASQPQHF. CDR3 bases: TGTGCCAGCAGGAAGGGGCCCTGGAAGGGGGCCTCTCAGCCCCAGCATTTT.

J is TRBJ2-3 and V is TRBV18, with 8 bases fitting TRBD1. The ends lost 0 bases at V and 6 bases at J; junction bases unmatched: 17. Germline CDR1 KGHSH, CDR2 LQKENI. CDR3 length: 19 amino acids. The CDR3 DNA reads as TGTGCCAGCTCACCACCGAGTGACAGGGGAAGATTATTTGGGGATACGCAGTATTTT. Translated, it gives CASSPPSDRGRLFGDTQYF. Full variable domain (outside the CDR3, taken from reference TRBV18 and TRBJ2-3): NAGVMQNPRHLVRRRGQEARLRCSPMKGHSHVYWYRQLPEEGLKFMVYLQKENIIDESGMPKERFSAEFPKEGPSILRIQQVVRGDSAAYFCASSPPSDRGRLFGDTQYFGPGTRLTVL.

By frequency in the sample, this clone is large. The CDR3 loop is CASSPWPTGMGGYTF. The CDR3 coding sequence is TGTGCCAGCAGCCCCTGGCCGACAGGCATGGGGGGCTACACCTTC. This chain links TRBV9 with TRBJ1-2; possible D gene TRBD1, 6 bases. V lost 4 bases and J lost 8, with 21 bases in between. This CDR3 contains 15 residues. Germline loops: CDR1 SGDLS, CDR2 YYNGEE.

The V call is TRBV5-1, the J call TRBJ2-7, with 12 bases aligning to TRBD2. V lost 5 bases to trimming and J lost 2 bases; unmatched junction nucleotides: 5. The CDR3 spans 15 residues. Germline CDR1 reads SGHRS; CDR2 reads YFSETQ. The DNA of the CDR3 is TGCGCCAGCAGTTACGGACTAGCGGGGACCTACGAGCAGTACTTC. It specifies CASSYGLAGTYEQYF.

This clone was counted a few times. This chain links TRBV7-9 with TRBJ2-6; 11 positions match TRBD1. Germline V gene lookup returns CDR1 SEHNR and CDR2 FQNEAQ (reference sequence). J gave up 4 bases and V 5 bases, and 10 bases lay outside the gene matches. The CDR3 loop spans 18 amino acids. Here the CDR3 reads CASSPLRDRGSGANVLTF. The CDR3, as DNA: TGTGCCAGCAGCCCCTTAAGGGACAGGGGGTCCGGGGCCAACGTCCTGACTTTC.

This clone was detected a few times. The rearrangement joins TRBV3-1 (or the pseudogene TRBV3-2) to TRBJ1-1, with no clear D. Germline-derived CDR1 and CDR2 are LGHDT and YNNKEL (reference sequence). The CDR3 has 15 residues. V was clipped by 7 bases and J by 1 base, with 16 bases between them. In nucleotides, the CDR3 is TGTGCCAGCACCCCCTCTGAGATTACGAACACTGAAGCTTTCTTT. This sequence encodes CASTPSEITNTEAFF.

The rearrangement uses TRBV6-6 and TRBJ2-5, with D possibly being TRBD1 (6 bases). Germline V gene data show CDR1 as MNHNY and CDR2 as SVGAGI (reference sequence). CDR3 length equals 15 residues. Between the trimmed V and J ends, which lost 10 bases and 0 bases, there was a span of 18 bases. The CDR3 loop is CATHPQGRYQETQYF. CDR3 bases: TGTGCCACCCACCCCCAGGGGCGGTACCAAGAGACCCAGTACTTC.

The rearrangement joins TRBV7-2 to TRBJ2-1; 14 positions agree with TRBD2. The CDR3 contains 19 residues. CDR1 SGHTA and CDR2 FQGNSA come from the germline V gene. V lost 1 base and J lost 4; bases outside the gene matches: 9. CDR3 sequence reads: CASSLGTSGGLGPYNEQFF. The CDR3 DNA reads TGTGCCAGCAGCTTAGGGACTAGCGGGGGGTTGGGGCCGTACAATGAGCAGTTCTTC.

This clone was observed a handful of times. The genes are TRBV7-2 and TRBJ1-6; D unresolved. V was pared by 1 base and J by 10 bases, with 8 bases between. This CDR3 is built from 13 residues. The germline V gene encodes CDR1 SGHTA and CDR2 FQGNSA. The CDR3 reads CASSLGVRSPLHF. CDR3 coding DNA: TGTGCCAGCAGCTTAGGGGTGCGGTCACCCCTCCACTTT.

The V gene is TRBV4-3, the J gene TRBJ2-7, with TRBD2 as a possible D gene (6 bases). The germline V and J ends were trimmed by 3 bases and 0 bases, with 12 bases remaining between them. This CDR3 is built from 15 residues. The germline CDR1 and CDR2 sequences are LGHNA and YSLEER. The chain's CDR3 is CASSQIPGDSYEQYF. DNA for the CDR3: TGCGCCAGCAGCCAGATCCCGGGGGACTCCTACGAGCAGTACTTC.

This clone was counted a single time. The chain employs TRBV19 and TRBJ1-3; unclear D gene. The ends were cut back, 2 bases at V and 0 bases at J, with 8 bases in the middle. This CDR3 spans 15 amino acids. Germline V gene lookup returns CDR1 LNHDA and CDR2 SQIVND (reference sequence). The CDR3 sequence is CASSITGSSGNTIYF. In nucleotides, the CDR3 is TGTGCCAGTAGTATAACGGGGAGCTCTGGAAACACCATATATTTT. The full variable domain, with the rest looked up from reference TRBV19 and TRBJ1-3, is DGGITQSPKYLFRKEGQNVTLSCEQNLNHDAMYWYRQDPGQGLRLIYYSQIVNDFQKGDIAEGYSVSREKKESFPLTVTSAQKNPTAFYLCASSITGSSGNTIYFGEGSWLTVV.

The V and J genes are TRBV30 and TRBJ1-6; D unresolved. The V gene lost 4 bases and the J gene lost 10 bases, with 11 bases spanning the gap. CDR1 GTSNPN and CDR2 SVGIG come from the germline V gene (reference sequence). CDR3 length equals 12 residues. The CDR3 DNA reads as TGTGCCTGGATGCCGGAGGGATCACCCCTCCACTTT. Its translation: CAWMPEGSPLHF. Complete variable domain (other parts from reference TRBV30 and TRBJ1-6): SQTIHQWPATLVQPVGSPLSLECTVEGTSNPNLYWYRQAAGRGLQLLFYSVGIGQISSEVPQNLSASRPQDRQFILSSKKLLLSDSGFYLCAWMPEGSPLHFGNGTRLTVT.